This is a list of T cell receptor beta chains from one sample in a study of graft-versus-host responses after intestinal transplantation. Data came from immunoSEQ multiplex PCR; TCRdb stores just in-frame clones and leaves some out. The sample has about 57,000 clones, around nine tenths seen once. Sequencing was performed on PBMCs, taken 26 days after transplant. The receptor set was obtained from a human patient who received an intestinal transplant, so some T cells may come from the graft donor. The CDR3 runs from the conserved cysteine through the conserved F or W. The order of the fields is D gene, clone size, J gene, V gene, CDR3 protein, CDR3 DNA. The D gene is left open where the match is weak. Clone size appears in some rows only: once, few, many, or a class for an expanded clone.

D: -; size: -; J: TRBJ1-2; V: TRBV5-5; CDR3: CASTDGVYGYTF; DNA: TGTGCCAGCACCGACGGAGTCTATGGCTACACCTTC
D: -; size: -; J: TRBJ2-6; V: TRBV27; CDR3: CASRIAGSGANVLTF; DNA: TGTGCCAGCAGAATCGCGGGCTCTGGGGCCAACGTCCTGACTTTC
D: TRBD1; size: -; J: TRBJ2-1; V: TRBV19; CDR3: CASSIAEQGVIEFF; DNA: TGTGCCAGTAGTATAGCAGAACAGGGGGTAATAGAGTTCTTC
D: TRBD2; size: -; J: TRBJ2-1; V: TRBV7-9; CDR3: CASSFPTSGNEQFF; DNA: TGTGCCAGCAGCTTCCCGACTAGCGGGAATGAGCAGTTCTTC
D: -; size: -; J: TRBJ2-7; V: TRBV5-4; CDR3: CASSRRESYEQYF; DNA: TGTGCCAGCAGCCGTCGAGAGTCCTACGAGCAGTACTTC
D: TRBD2; size: -; J: TRBJ2-1; V: TRBV4-2; CDR3: CASSQDRTSAYNEQFF; DNA: TGTGCCAGCAGCCAAGATCGCACTAGCGCCTACAATGAGCAGTTCTTC
D: -; size: -; J: TRBJ2-1; V: TRBV2; CDR3: CASTPEEGLSYNEQFF; DNA: TGTGCCAGCACCCCTGAGGAGGGTCTTTCCTACAATGAGCAGTTCTTC
D: TRBD2; size: -; J: TRBJ2-5; V: TRBV7-6; CDR3: CASSTERGGQETQYF; DNA: TGTGCCAGCAGCACCGAGCGGGGGGGGCAAGAGACCCAGTACTTC
D: -; size: once; J: TRBJ2-3; V: TRBV6-1; CDR3: CASSEARGGTVDTQYF; DNA: TGTGCCAGCAGTGAAGCTAGGGGGGGTACGGTTGATACGCAGTATTTT
D: TRBD1; size: -; J: TRBJ1-2; V: TRBV7-9; CDR3: CASSSDRENYGYTF; DNA: TGTGCCAGCAGCTCGGACAGGGAAAACTATGGCTACACCTTC
D: TRBD1; size: -; J: TRBJ2-7; V: TRBV5-1; CDR3: CASSSGQGVSYEQYF; DNA: TGCGCCAGCAGCTCCGGACAGGGGGTCTCCTACGAGCAGTACTTC
D: -; size: -; J: TRBJ2-1; V: TRBV2; CDR3: CASSDTGDEQFF; DNA: TGTGCCAGCAGTGATACCGGGGATGAGCAGTTCTTC